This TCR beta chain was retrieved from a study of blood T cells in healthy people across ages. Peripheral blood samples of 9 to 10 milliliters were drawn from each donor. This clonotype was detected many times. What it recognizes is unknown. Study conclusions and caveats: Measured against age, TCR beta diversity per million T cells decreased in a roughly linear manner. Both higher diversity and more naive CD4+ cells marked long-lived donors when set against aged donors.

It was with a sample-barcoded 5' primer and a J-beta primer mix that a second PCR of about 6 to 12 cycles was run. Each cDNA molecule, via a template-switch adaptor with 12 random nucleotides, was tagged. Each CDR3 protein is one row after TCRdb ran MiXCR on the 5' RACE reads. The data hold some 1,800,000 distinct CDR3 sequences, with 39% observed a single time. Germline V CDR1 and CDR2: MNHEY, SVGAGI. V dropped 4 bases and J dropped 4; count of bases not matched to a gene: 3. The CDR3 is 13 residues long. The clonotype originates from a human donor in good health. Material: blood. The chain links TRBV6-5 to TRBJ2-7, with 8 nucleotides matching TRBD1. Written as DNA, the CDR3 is TGTGCCAGCAGTTGGACAGGGCTTTACGAGCAGTACTTC. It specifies CASSWTGLYEQYF.